Sequencing of this TCR beta chain was carried out in a study of spatial heterogeneity in lung cancer. Findings of the study overall: Estimated TCR-seq coverage of tumor T cells was only roughly 7% for alpha chains. For beta chains, the corresponding estimate was about 14%. The study found that expanded intratumoral alpha and beta TCR counts tracked tumor mutation counts.

By proportion, this clonotype is large (0.1 to 1%). What it binds is not known. The V segment lost 6 bases and the J segment 6 bases; nucleotides outside the gene matches: 14. This CDR3 has 16 amino acids. Germline CDR1 is SEHNR and CDR2 is FQNEAQ (reference sequence). As to time point: sample taken at primary tumor resection. On each TCR cDNA molecule, a unique molecular identifier was present. TCRdb recomputed calls from the 5' RACE reads with MiXCR, one row per CDR3 protein. The table lists approximately 1,200 distinct CDR3 sequences, approximately 14% of them singletons. The sequence was collected from a male donor with early-stage non-small cell lung cancer. The input for sequencing was lung tumor tissue, taken at surgery. The rearrangement uses TRBV7-9 and TRBJ2-5; 9 bases line up with TRBD2. Here the CDR3 DNA reads TGTGCCAGCAGAACTAGCGGGCGGGATAGTTGGAAGACCCAGTACTTC. Its translation is CASRTSGRDSWKTQYF.